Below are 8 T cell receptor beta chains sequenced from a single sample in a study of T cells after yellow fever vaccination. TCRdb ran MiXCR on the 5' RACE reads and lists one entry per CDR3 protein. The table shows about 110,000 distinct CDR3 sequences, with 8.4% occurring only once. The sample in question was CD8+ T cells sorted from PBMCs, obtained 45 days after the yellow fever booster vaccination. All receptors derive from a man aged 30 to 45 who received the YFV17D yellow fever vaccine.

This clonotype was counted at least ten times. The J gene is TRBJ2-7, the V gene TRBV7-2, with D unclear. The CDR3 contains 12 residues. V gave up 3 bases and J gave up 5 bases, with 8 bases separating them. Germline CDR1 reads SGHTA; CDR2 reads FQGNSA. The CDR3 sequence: CASSFGPHEQYF. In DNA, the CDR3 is TGTGCCAGCAGCTTTGGCCCGCACGAGCAGTACTTC.

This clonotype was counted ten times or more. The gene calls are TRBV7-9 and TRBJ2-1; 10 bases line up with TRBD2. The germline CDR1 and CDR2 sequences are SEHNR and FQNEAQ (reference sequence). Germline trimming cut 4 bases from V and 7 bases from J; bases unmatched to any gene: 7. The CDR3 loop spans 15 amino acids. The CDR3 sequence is CASSSLAGALNEQFF. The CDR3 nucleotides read TGTGCCAGCAGCTCCCTAGCGGGAGCGCTGAATGAGCAGTTCTTC.

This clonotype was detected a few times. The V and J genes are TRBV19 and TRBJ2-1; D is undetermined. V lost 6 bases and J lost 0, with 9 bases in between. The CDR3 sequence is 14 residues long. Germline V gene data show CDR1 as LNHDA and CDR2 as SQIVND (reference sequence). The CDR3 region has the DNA TGTGCCAGTAGACTTGCCTCCTCCTACAATGAGCAGTTCTTC. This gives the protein CASRLASSYNEQFF.

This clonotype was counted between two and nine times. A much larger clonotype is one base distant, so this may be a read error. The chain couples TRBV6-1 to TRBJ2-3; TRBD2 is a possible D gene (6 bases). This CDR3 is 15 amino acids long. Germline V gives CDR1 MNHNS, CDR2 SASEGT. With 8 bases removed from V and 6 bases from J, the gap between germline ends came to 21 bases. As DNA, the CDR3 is TGTGCCAGCGGACGGGAGACCTTAAATTTTGATACGCAGTATTTT. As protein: CASGRETLNFDTQYF.

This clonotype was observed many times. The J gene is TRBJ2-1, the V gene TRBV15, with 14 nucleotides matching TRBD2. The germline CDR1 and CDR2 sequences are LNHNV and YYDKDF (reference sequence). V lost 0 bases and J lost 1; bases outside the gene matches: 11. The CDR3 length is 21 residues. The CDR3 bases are TGTGCCACCAGCAGAGAGGTCCCCCCGAGGACTAGCGGGAGGTCCTACAATGAGCAGTTCTTC. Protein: CATSREVPPRTSGRSYNEQFF.

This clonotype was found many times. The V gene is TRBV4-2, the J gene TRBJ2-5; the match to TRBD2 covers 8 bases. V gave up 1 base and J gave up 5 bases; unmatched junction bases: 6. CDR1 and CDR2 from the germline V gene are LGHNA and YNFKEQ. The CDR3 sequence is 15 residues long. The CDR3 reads CASSQGGGSGETQYF. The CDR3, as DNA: TGTGCCAGCAGCCAAGGCGGGGGGTCCGGTGAGACCCAGTACTTC.

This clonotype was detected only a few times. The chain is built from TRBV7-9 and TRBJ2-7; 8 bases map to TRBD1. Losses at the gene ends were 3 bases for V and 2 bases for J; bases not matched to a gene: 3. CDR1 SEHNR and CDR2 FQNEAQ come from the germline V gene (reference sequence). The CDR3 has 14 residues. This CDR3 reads CASSFPGQAYEQYF. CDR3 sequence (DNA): TGTGCCAGCAGCTTCCCGGGACAGGCCTACGAGCAGTACTTC.

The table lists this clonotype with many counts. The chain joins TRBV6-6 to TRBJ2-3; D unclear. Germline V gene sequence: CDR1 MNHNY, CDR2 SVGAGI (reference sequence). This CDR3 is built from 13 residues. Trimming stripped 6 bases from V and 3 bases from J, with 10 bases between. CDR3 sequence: CASRWRSTDTQYF. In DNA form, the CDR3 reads TGTGCCAGCAGGTGGAGATCAACAGATACGCAGTATTTT.